These T cell receptor beta chains were read from a single sample in a study of blood T cell repertoires in COVID-19. TCRdb's copy holds only in-frame clones and misses some; the assay was immunoSEQ multiplex PCR. The profile shows tens of thousands of clones, 81% of them singletons. Sequencing was done on a sample of peripheral blood. The receptors here all came from a man aged 80 or over with active or convalescent COVID-19. CDR3s include the opening cysteine and the closing phenylalanine or tryptophan. Fields, in order: J gene, V gene, CDR3 protein.

>TRBJ2-5|TRBV7-2
CASSNSGRAGETQYF
>TRBJ2-5|TRBV19
CASSIGQVETQYF
>TRBJ1-2|TRBV20-1
CSASNTYYGYTF
>TRBJ1-1|TRBV27
CASSLQGYTEAFF
>TRBJ2-7|TRBV30
CAWSGSDRGPYEQYF
>TRBJ1-1|TRBV7-3
CASSLTGGGITEAFF
>TRBJ2-5|TRBV9
CASSVGASGSLQETQYF
>TRBJ1-5|TRBV5-1
CASSLSPSNQPQHF
>TRBJ2-1|TRBV11-2
CASSPRDLSGNEQFF
>TRBJ2-4|TRBV5-8
CASRPGQGSSKAKNIQYF
>TRBJ2-7|TRBV9
CASSPQAGENYEQYF
>TRBJ2-7|TRBV7-2
CASSASGGYEQYF
>TRBJ2-4|TRBV9
CASSEGKNIQYF
>TRBJ1-2|TRBV4-3
CASSQDLTGGFYGYTF
>TRBJ2-5|TRBV7-2
CASSLGWGLAQETQYF
>TRBJ1-5|TRBV5-1
CAGERGQPQHF
>TRBJ2-1|TRBV7-2
CASSPSTSGSSYNEQFF
>TRBJ2-5|TRBV28
CASSDYRGTGTQYF
>TRBJ1-2|TRBV6-5
CASSLDTNRNYGYTF
>TRBJ2-5|TRBV2
CASSEGGIGTQYF
>TRBJ2-5|TRBV11-3
CASSLDGQGSETQYF
>TRBJ2-2|TRBV7-2
CASSLGSRYTGELFF
>TRBJ1-5|TRBV5-8
CASSFSYGGQGNQPQHF
>TRBJ2-7|TRBV5-1
CASSLNAGDYEQYF
>TRBJ2-7|TRBV21-1
CASSKGRDRDYEQYF
>TRBJ1-3|TRBV7-9
CASSSQGAAGNTIYF
>TRBJ1-1|TRBV27
CASSLGTGGKAFF
>TRBJ1-4|TRBV5-1
CASSLRANEKLFF
>TRBJ1-4|TRBV5-1
CASSPYRDLNEKLFF
>TRBJ2-7|TRBV9
CASSVTSDRSEQYF
>TRBJ2-3|TRBV13
CASSQRTEPDTQYF
>TRBJ1-4|TRBV10-3
CAISEGQGRAGNEKLFF
>TRBJ2-1|TRBV9
CASSVDSGRTNEQFF
>TRBJ2-1|TRBV27
CASSLLQGEQFF
>TRBJ2-3|TRBV4-1
CASSPQDSFTDTQYF
>TRBJ2-5|TRBV29-1
CSVLRTGQETQYF
>TRBJ1-1|TRBV19
CASSIEHLNTEAFF
>TRBJ2-2|TRBV4-3
CASSHDTGPGELFF
>TRBJ1-4|TRBV15
CATSRDSGGDEKLFF
>TRBJ1-2|TRBV7-9
CASSSFGSPPNYGYTF
>TRBJ2-5|TRBV2
CASSEVGETQYF
>TRBJ2-1|TRBV7-2
CASSSRAGVSYNEQFF
>TRBJ2-5|TRBV10-3
CAISPNTYEALGTQYF
>TRBJ2-5|TRBV6-2/TRBV6-3
CASSRSSSGNQETQYF
>TRBJ2-3|TRBV24-1
CATSDSRSTDTQYF
>TRBJ2-1|TRBV19
CASSSQGLAGGYNNEQFF
>TRBJ1-2|TRBV30
CAWSLSGTGSGGYTF
>TRBJ1-1|TRBV20-1
CSASGILMNTEAFF
>TRBJ2-4|TRBV6-2/TRBV6-3
CASSTPGTTGNIQYF
>TRBJ2-7|TRBV7-8
CASSPPHYVYYEQYF
>TRBJ1-3|TRBV11-3
CASSFLGQRNTIYF
>TRBJ2-5|TRBV5-1
CASSFLAGQETQYF
>TRBJ2-7|TRBV25-1
CASSATGTSGLKQYF
>TRBJ1-2|TRBV2
CASRDNSYGYTF